The entry that follows covers one T cell receptor beta chain sequence. This sample was included in a study of T cell clones after liver transplantation. Background on the study: TCRbeta sequencing after a pre-transplant mixed lymphocyte reaction identified graft-donor-reactive clones, later tracked in post-transplant blood.

The CDR3 totals 12 residues. The germline V gene has CDR1 GTSNPN and CDR2 SVGIG (reference sequence). V lost 3 bases, J lost 9 bases, and 14 bases lay in between. TCRdb's copy holds only in-frame clones and misses some; the assay was immunoSEQ multiplex PCR. The table has 65,000 to 90,000 clones, around nine tenths seen once; the top ten hold 2% to 3%. J is TRBJ1-1 and V is TRBV30; no clear D gene. The sample consisted of CD4+ T cells from blood, taken before liver transplant. This receptor was taken from a human donor who received a liver transplant. CDR3 in amino acids: CAWSEDRGQAFF. CDR3 nucleotides: TGTGCCTGGAGCGAAGATAGAGGTCAAGCTTTCTTT.